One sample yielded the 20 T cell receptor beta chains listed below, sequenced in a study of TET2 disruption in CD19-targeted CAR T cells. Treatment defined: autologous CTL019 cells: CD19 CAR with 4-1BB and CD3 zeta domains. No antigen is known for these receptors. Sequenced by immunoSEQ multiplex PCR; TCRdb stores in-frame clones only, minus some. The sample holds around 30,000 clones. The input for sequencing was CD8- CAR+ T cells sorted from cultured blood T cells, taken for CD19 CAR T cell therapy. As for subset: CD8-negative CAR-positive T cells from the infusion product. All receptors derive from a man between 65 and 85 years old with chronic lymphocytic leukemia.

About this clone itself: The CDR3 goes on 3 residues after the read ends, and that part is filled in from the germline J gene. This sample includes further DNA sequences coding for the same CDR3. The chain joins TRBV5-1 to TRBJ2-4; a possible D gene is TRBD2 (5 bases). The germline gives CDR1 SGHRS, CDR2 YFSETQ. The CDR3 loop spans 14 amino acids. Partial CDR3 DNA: TGCGCCAGCAGCTTGGCGGGGAATCGGTATGGT. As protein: CASSLAGNRYG. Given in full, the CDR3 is CASSLAGNRYGQYF. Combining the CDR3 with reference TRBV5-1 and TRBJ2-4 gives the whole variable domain KAGVTQTPRYLIKTRGQQVTLSCSPISGHRSVSWYQQTPGQGLQFLFEYFSETQRNKGNFPGRFSGRQFSNSRSEMNVSTLELGDSALYLCASSLAGNRYGQYFGAGTRLSVL.

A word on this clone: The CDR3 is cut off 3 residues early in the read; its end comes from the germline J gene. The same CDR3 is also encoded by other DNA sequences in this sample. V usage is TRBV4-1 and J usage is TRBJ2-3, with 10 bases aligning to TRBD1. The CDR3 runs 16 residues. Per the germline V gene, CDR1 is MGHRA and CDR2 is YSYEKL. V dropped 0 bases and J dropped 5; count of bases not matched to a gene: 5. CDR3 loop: CASSQDRTGGGDTQYF. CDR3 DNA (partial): TGCGCCAGCAGCCAAGACCGGACAGGGGGAGGAGATACG.

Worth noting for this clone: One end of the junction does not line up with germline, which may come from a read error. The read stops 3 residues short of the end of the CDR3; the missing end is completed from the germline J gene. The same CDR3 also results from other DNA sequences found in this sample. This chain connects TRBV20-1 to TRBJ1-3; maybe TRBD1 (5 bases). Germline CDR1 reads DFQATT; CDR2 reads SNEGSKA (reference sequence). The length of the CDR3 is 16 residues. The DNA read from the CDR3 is TGCAGTGCTAGAGACGCTCAGGGTGGCTCTGGAAACACT. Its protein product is CSARDAQGGSGNT. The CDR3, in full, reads CSARDAQGGSGNTIYF.

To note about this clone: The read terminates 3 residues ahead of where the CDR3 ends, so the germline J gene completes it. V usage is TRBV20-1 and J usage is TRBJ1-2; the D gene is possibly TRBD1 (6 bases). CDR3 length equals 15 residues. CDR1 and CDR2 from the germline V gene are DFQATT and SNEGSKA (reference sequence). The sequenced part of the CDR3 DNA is TGCAGTGCTTCCTCCGGACAGCGAAGCTCCTACGAC. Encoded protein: CSASSGQRSSYD. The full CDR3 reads CSASSGQRSSYDYTF.

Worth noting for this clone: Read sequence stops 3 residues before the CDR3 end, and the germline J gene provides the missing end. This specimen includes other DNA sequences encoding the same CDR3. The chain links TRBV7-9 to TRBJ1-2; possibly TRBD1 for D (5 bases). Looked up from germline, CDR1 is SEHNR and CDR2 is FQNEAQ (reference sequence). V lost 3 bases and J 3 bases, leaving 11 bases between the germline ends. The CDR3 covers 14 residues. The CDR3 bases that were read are TGTGCCAGCAGCTTTGGGGCATCGGACTATGGC. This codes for CASSFGASDYG. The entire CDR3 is CASSFGASDYGYTF. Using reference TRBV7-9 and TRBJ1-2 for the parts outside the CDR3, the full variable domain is DTGVSQNPRHKITKRGQNVTFRCDPISEHNRLYWYRQTLGQGPEFLTYFQNEAQLEKSRLLSDRFSAERPKGSFSTLEIQRTEQGDSAMYLCASSFGASDYGYTFGSGTRLTVV.

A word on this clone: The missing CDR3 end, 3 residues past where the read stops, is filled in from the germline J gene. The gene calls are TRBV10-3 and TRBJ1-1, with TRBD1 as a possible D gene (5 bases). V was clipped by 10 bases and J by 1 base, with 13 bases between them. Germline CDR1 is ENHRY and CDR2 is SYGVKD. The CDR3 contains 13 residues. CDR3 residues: CATQTGENTEAFF. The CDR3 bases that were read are TGTGCCACCCAAACAGGAGAGAACACTGAA.

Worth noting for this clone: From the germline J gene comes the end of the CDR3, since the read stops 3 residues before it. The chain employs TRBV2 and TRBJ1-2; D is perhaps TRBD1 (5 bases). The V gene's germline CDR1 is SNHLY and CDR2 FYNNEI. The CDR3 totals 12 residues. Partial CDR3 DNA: TGTGCCAGCATAAAAGGGGCAGATACC. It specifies CASIKGADT. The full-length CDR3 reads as CASIKGADTYTF.

The sequenced part of the CDR3 DNA is TGCGCCAGCAGTCAAATCAACTCCACTGAA. Protein sequence: CASSQINSTE. The whole CDR3 region reads CASSQINSTEAFF. This chain connects TRBV23-1 to TRBJ1-1, with D uncertain. With the read ending 3 residues before the CDR3 end, the germline J gene is used to fill in that end. TRBV23-1 is noted as an ORF with a role that remains uncertain. Trimming shortened V by 2 bases and J by 4 bases, and 8 bases separated the two germline ends. The CDR3 totals 13 residues.

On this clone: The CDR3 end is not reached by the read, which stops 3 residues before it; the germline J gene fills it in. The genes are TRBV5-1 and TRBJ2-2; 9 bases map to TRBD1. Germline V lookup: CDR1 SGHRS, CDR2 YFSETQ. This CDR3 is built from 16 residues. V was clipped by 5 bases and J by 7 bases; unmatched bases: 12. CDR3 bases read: TGCGCCAGCAGTCGGGCCGGGGACAGGGCGGACGGGGAG. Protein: CASSRAGDRADGE. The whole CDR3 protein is CASSRAGDRADGELFF.

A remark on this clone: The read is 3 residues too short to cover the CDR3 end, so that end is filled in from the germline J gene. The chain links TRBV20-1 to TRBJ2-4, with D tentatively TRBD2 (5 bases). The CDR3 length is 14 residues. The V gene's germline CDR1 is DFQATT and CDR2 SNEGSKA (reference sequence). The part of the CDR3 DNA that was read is TGCAGTGCTAAAGGCGAGGACTTCCTCTATGGT. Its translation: CSAKGEDFLYG. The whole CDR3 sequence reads CSAKGEDFLYGQYF.

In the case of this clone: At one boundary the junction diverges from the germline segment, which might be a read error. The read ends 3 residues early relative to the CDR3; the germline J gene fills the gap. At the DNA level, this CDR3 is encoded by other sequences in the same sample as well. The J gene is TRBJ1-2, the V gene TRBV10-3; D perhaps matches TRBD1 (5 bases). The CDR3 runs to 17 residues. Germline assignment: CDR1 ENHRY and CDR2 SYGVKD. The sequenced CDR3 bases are TGTGCCATCAGTGAGTCGTACAGGATTAAACCTAACTATGGT. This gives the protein CAISESYRIKPNYG. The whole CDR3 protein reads CAISESYRIKPNYGYTF.

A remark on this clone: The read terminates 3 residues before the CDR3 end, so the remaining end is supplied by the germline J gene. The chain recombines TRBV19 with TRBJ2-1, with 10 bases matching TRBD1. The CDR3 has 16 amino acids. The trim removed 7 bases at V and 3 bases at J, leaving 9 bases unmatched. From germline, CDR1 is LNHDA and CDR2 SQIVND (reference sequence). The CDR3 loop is CASTSPGQGSYNEQFF. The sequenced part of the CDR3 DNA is TGTGCCAGTACCTCGCCGGGACAGGGGAGCTACAATGAG.

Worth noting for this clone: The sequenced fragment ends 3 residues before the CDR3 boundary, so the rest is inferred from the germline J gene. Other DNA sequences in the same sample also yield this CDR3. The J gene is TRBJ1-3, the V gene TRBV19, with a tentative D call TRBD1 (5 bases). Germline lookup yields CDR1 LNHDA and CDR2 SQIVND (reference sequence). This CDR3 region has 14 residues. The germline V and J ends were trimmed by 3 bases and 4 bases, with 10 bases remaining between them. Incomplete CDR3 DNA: TGTGCCAGTAGTATTGGGGCAGGCGGAAACACC. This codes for CASSIGAGGNT. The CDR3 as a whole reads CASSIGAGGNTIYF.

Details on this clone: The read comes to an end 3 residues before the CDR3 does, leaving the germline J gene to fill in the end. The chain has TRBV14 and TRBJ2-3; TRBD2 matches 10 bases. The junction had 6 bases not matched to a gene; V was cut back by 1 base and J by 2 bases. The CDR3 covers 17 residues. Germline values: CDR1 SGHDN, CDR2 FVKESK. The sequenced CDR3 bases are TGTGCCAGCAGCCAAGCTCGGACTAGCGGAATCACAGATACG. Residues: CASSQARTSGITDT. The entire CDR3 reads CASSQARTSGITDTQYF.

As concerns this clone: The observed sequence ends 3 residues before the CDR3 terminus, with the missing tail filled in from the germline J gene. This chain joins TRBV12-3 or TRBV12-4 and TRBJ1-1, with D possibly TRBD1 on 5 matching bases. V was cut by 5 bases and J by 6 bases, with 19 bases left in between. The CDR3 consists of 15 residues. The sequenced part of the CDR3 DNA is TGTGCCAGCAGTCGGTTAGGTCAGGGATTGCCTGAA. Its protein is CASSRLGQGLPE. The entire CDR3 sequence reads CASSRLGQGLPEAFF.

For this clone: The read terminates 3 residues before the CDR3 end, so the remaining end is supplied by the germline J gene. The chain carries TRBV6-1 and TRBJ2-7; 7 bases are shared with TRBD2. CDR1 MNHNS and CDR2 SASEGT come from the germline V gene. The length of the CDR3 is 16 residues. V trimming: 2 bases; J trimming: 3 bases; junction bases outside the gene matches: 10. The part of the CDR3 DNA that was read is TGTGCCAGCAGTGAAAACAGGCAAATAGCGGGCTACGAG. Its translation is CASSENRQIAGYE. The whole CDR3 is CASSENRQIAGYEQYF.

Partial CDR3 DNA: TGTGCCAGCAGCTTAGAAGGACTGAGAGATACG. Its protein is CASSLEGLRDT. Given in full, the CDR3 is CASSLEGLRDTQYF. The chain has TRBV11-2 and TRBJ2-3; tentatively, D is TRBD2 (5 bases). The read terminates 3 residues before the CDR3 end, so the remaining end is supplied by the germline J gene. The CDR3 totals 14 residues. Germline lookup yields CDR1 SGHAT and CDR2 FQNNGV. V gave up 0 bases and J gave up 5 bases, with 9 bases separating them.

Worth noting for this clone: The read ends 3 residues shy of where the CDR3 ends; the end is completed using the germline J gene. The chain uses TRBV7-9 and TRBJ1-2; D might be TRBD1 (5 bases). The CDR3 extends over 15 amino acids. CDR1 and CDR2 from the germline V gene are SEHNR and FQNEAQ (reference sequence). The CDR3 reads CASSMTSGAVYDYTF. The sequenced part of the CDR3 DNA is TGTGCCAGCAGCATGACTAGCGGGGCCGTCTACGAC.

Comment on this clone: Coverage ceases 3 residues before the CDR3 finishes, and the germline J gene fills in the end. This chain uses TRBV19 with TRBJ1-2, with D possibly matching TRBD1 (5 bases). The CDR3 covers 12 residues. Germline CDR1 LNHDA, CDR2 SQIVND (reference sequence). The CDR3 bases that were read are TGTGCCAGTTGGGACTTCACAGATACC. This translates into CASWDFTDT. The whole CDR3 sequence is CASWDFTDTYTF.

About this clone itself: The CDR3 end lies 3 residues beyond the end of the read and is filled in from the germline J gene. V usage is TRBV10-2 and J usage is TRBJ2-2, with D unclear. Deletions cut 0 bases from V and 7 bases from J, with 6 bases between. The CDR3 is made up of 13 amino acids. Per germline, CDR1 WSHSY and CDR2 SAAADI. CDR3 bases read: TGCGCCAGCAGTGAGTCGGTAGTCGGGGAG. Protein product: CASSESVVGE. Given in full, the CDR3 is CASSESVVGELFF.